This entry lists 26 T cell receptor beta chains sequenced from one sample in a study of tumour-infiltrating T cells in Burkitt lymphoma. Data came from immunoSEQ multiplex PCR; TCRdb stores just in-frame clones and leaves some out. The sample carries 45,000 to 60,000 clones, about a third recorded once. The sample was tumor tissue. All receptors come from a human donor with Burkitt lymphoma.

The CDR3 spells CASSSGQASTGELFF. CDR3 DNA sequence: TGTGCCAGCAGCTCCGGACAGGCCAGTACCGGGGAGCTGTTTTTT. The chain recombines TRBV7-2 with TRBJ2-2; 7 bases line up with TRBD1. The CDR3 length is 15 residues. The V gene's germline CDR1 is SGHTA and CDR2 FQGNSA. V trimming: 4 bases; J trimming: 5 bases; junction bases outside the gene matches: 7.

This clone was picked up a small number of times. The chain has TRBV30 and TRBJ1-5, with D tentatively TRBD1 (6 bases). Trimming removed 1 base from V and 0 bases from J, with 16 bases in between. Germline-derived CDR1 and CDR2 are GTSNPN and SVGIG (reference sequence). This CDR3 has 17 residues. CDR3 nucleotides: TGTGCCTGGAGTGGGCGGGGGCAAAGATATAGCAATCAGCCCCAGCATTTT. It codes for CAWSGRGQRYSNQPQHF.

A few counts support this clone. CDR3 protein: CASSEGRGWYGYTF. The CDR3 DNA follows: TGTGCCAGCAGTGAAGGCAGGGGGTGGTATGGCTACACCTTC. This sequence joins TRBV2 and TRBJ1-2; 7 bases align to TRBD1. Germline V gene lookup returns CDR1 SNHLY and CDR2 FYNNEI. The CDR3 loop spans 14 amino acids. V gave up 1 base and J gave up 5 bases; unmatched junction bases: 4.

This clone was counted only a few times. The rearrangement uses TRBV10-3 and TRBJ2-1; D gene ambiguous. Trimming cost V 8 bases and J 6 bases, with 11 bases left between them. Per germline, CDR1 ENHRY and CDR2 SYGVKD. The CDR3 covers 12 residues. In nucleotides, the CDR3 is TGTGCCATCGCGGCTGACTCCAATGAGCAGTTCTTC. As protein: CAIAADSNEQFF.

This chain joins TRBV7-9 and TRBJ2-2; weak D call: TRBD2 (5 bases). Germline loops: CDR1 SEHNR, CDR2 FQNEAQ (reference sequence). The CDR3 length is 11 residues. Trimming removed 5 bases at V and 8 bases at J, with 6 bases between. The CDR3 region has the DNA TGTGCCAGCAGCCGCGGGGGGGAGCTGTTTTTT. This gives the protein CASSRGGELFF.

Only a few counts were recorded for this clone. The chain recombines TRBV18 with TRBJ1-1, with D tentatively TRBD1 (5 bases). Germline-derived CDR1 and CDR2 are KGHSH and LQKENI. This CDR3 has 16 residues. Trimming removed 0 bases at V and 5 bases at J, with 16 bases between. In DNA, the CDR3 is TGTGCCAGCTCACCACCCCAGGGCGGTGAGGGGACTGAAGCTTTCTTT. This gives the protein CASSPPQGGEGTEAFF.

This clone is labeled medium-sized. This chain uses TRBV6-1 with TRBJ2-1; TRBD2 agrees at 13 bases. Unmatched junction bases numbered 3, after V lost 5 bases and J lost 5 bases. Germline V gene lookup returns CDR1 MNHNS and CDR2 SASEGT. The CDR3 runs to 15 residues. Here the CDR3 DNA reads TGTGCCAGCAGTTTTGGGACTAGCGGGGACAATGAGCAGTTCTTC. This sequence encodes CASSFGTSGDNEQFF.

The CDR3 reads CASSPVLGLGTGELFF. The CDR3 DNA sequence: TGTGCCAGCAGCCCCGTCCTAGGGTTAGGGACCGGGGAGCTGTTTTTT. This sequence joins TRBV7-2 and TRBJ2-2, with D uncertain. Trimming took 5 bases from V and 5 from J, leaving 18 bases between them. Germline V gives CDR1 SGHTA, CDR2 FQGNSA. The CDR3 has 16 amino acids.

This clone has just a few counts. The chain has TRBV6-1 and TRBJ2-5, with D hard to call. Germline assignment: CDR1 MNHNS and CDR2 SASEGT. CDR3 length: 15 amino acids. Trimming shortened V by 1 base and J by 0 bases, and 9 bases separated the two germline ends. The CDR3 coding sequence is TGTGCCAGCAGTGAAGAGGTCAGCTACCAAGAGACCCAGTACTTC. This translates into CASSEEVSYQETQYF.

CDR3 loop: CASSATGYSNQPQHF. The CDR3 DNA reads TGTGCCAGCAGCGCGACAGGTTATAGCAATCAGCCCCAGCATTTT. V usage is TRBV9 and J usage is TRBJ1-5, with D perhaps matching TRBD1 (6 bases). CDR1 and CDR2 (germline): SGDLS, YYNGEE. This CDR3 spans 15 amino acids. Trimming shortened V by 3 bases and J by 0 bases, and 10 bases separated the two germline ends.

This clone showed up just a few times. The chain links TRBV7-6 to TRBJ1-2; no firm D call. The CDR3 is made up of 15 amino acids. Germline CDR1 reads SGHVS; CDR2 reads FNYEAQ. V gave up 5 bases and J gave up 4 bases, with 17 bases separating them. Written as DNA, the CDR3 is TGTGCCAGCAGCCCCAGCGAAGAGAGCCCCTATGGCTACACCTTC. Translation gives CASSPSEESPYGYTF.

The chain has TRBV6-1 and TRBJ1-2; tentatively, D is TRBD1 (5 bases). Between the trimmed V and J ends, which lost 10 bases and 4 bases, there was a span of 16 bases. This CDR3 is built from 13 residues. Germline CDR1 is MNHNS and CDR2 is SASEGT. This CDR3 reads CATRDLGGYGYTF. The CDR3 DNA reads as TGTGCCACCCGGGACCTGGGGGGCTATGGCTACACCTTC.

In its sample, this clone was seen a few times. The chain is built from TRBV19 and TRBJ1-2, with 9 bases identical to TRBD1. V was clipped by 6 bases and J by 9 bases; unmatched bases: 8. In germline, CDR1 is LNHDA, CDR2 SQIVND (reference sequence). The CDR3 consists of 13 residues. The CDR3, as DNA: TGTGCCAGTAGACCGGGACAGGGAGGTCGCTACACCTTC. Protein sequence: CASRPGQGGRYTF.

This clone was seen more than once but under ten times. This chain links TRBV5-4 with TRBJ1-4; 10 positions match TRBD1. J lost 7 bases, V lost 0 bases, and 15 bases had no gene match. This CDR3 spans 19 amino acids. From germline, CDR1 is SGHNT and CDR2 YYREEE (reference sequence). CDR3 nucleotide sequence: TGTGCCAGCAGCTTGGGAGGGACAGGGGCCGGGGGGACCATTGAAAAACTGTTTTTT. Translated: CASSLGGTGAGGTIEKLFF.

The chain employs TRBV11-2 and TRBJ2-3, with TRBD2 identical over 8 bases. V shed 5 bases, J shed 6 bases, and the junction held 7 bases outside the gene matches. This CDR3 spans 14 amino acids. Germline V gene sequence: CDR1 SGHAT, CDR2 FQNNGV. CDR3 coding DNA: TGTGCCAGCAGCCCCGGGAGGGTGGGGGATACGCAGTATTTT. This codes for CASSPGRVGDTQYF.

The chain combines TRBV6-5 with TRBJ1-1, with D perhaps matching TRBD1 (6 bases). This CDR3 is 14 amino acids long. Germline CDR1 MNHEY, CDR2 SVGAGI. Trimming cost V 5 bases and J 1 base, with 11 bases left between them. CDR3 nucleotide sequence: TGTGCCAGCAGTCTGACAGGCGGGAACACTGAAGCTTTCTTT. This encodes CASSLTGGNTEAFF.

This clone turned up a few times. The V call is TRBV5-6, the J call TRBJ1-1; a weak D match, TRBD1 (6 bases). CDR3 size: 19 residues. Germline assignment: CDR1 SGHDT and CDR2 YYEEEE. Trimming took off 2 bases at V and 0 bases at J, with 23 bases between the two ends. The CDR3 DNA sequence: TGTGCCAGCAGCTTACGCGCGGGGGGGGGCTTTGTGATGAACACTGAAGCTTTCTTT. Amino acid sequence: CASSLRAGGGFVMNTEAFF. The full variable domain, its missing parts supplied by reference TRBV5-6 and TRBJ1-1, is DAGVTQSPTHLIKTRGQQVTLRCSPKSGHDTVSWYQQALGQGPQFIFQYYEEEERQRGNFPDRFSGHQFPNYSSELNVNALLLGDSALYLCASSLRAGGGFVMNTEAFFGQGTRLTVV.

The V gene is TRBV7-9, the J gene TRBJ1-2, with D maybe TRBD1 (5 bases). This CDR3 spans 11 amino acids. V was pared by 11 bases and J by 7 bases, with 14 bases between. The V gene's germline CDR1 is SEHNR and CDR2 FQNEAQ (reference sequence). The CDR3 loop is CAVRGPIGYTF. CDR3 bases: TGTGCCGTGCGGGGCCCGATTGGCTACACCTTC.

This clone occurred a few times. The chain combines TRBV20-1 with TRBJ2-7, with D perhaps TRBD2 (5 bases). The ends were cut back, 4 bases at V and 11 bases at J, with 15 bases in the middle. The CDR3 covers 11 residues. CDR1 and CDR2 from the germline V gene are DFQATT and SNEGSKA (reference sequence). The CDR3 nucleotides read TGCAGTGCTACTCACCGGGATGTTAAGTACTTC. Translation gives CSATHRDVKYF.

This sequence joins TRBV20-1 and TRBJ1-2; D not resolved. Trimming removed 2 bases from V and 8 bases from J, with 9 bases in between. In germline, CDR1 is DFQATT, CDR2 SNEGSKA (reference sequence). The CDR3 is 11 amino acids. CDR3 amino acids: CSARHLRGYTF. The CDR3, as DNA: TGCAGTGCTAGACATCTGAGGGGCTACACCTTC.

This chain connects TRBV9 to TRBJ1-1; TRBD1 is a possible D gene (6 bases). Looked up from germline, CDR1 is SGDLS and CDR2 is YYNGEE. Trimming left V 2 bases short and J 2 bases short, with 22 bases between. CDR3 size: 18 residues. The DNA for the CDR3 is TGTGCCAGCAGCGTTGGAGGAGGGGGGAATTACCCTAACACTGAAGCTTTCTTT. Its protein is CASSVGGGGNYPNTEAFF. The whole variable domain, filled in from reference TRBV9 and TRBJ1-1, reads DSGVTQTPKHLITATGQRVTLRCSPRSGDLSVYWYQQSLDQGLQFLIQYYNGEERAKGNILERFSAQQFPDLHSELNLSSLELGDSALYFCASSVGGGGNYPNTEAFFGQGTRLTVV.

This clone was counted once. The chain couples TRBV7-9 to TRBJ1-1, with unresolved D. Between the trimmed V and J ends, which lost 7 bases and 3 bases, there was a span of 18 bases. Germline V gene lookup returns CDR1 SEHNR and CDR2 FQNEAQ (reference sequence). There are 15 residues in the CDR3. The CDR3 spells CASNLRTTGDTEAFF. DNA of the CDR3: TGTGCCAGCAATCTAAGGACTACCGGGGACACTGAAGCTTTCTTT.

The chain joins TRBV23-1 to TRBJ2-7; TRBD1 matches 7 bases. TRBV23-1 is designated an ORF whose function remains uncertain. The CDR3 has 15 residues. V shed 6 bases, J shed 3 bases, and the junction held 11 bases outside the gene matches. The CDR3 here is CASRRLRQGNYEQYF. CDR3 DNA: TGCGCCAGCAGACGCCTACGACAGGGAAACTACGAGCAGTACTTC.

The chain recombines TRBV7-8 with TRBJ2-3; D is uncertain. The CDR3 covers 17 residues. Germline V lookup: CDR1 SGHVS, CDR2 FQNEAQ. The ends were cut back, 1 base at V and 2 bases at J, with 16 bases in the middle. CDR3 DNA sequence: TGTGCCAGCAGCTTAGTTTGGGTCGGCTCTTCCACAGATACGCAGTATTTT. Encoded protein: CASSLVWVGSSTDTQYF.

V gene TRBV19 combines with J gene TRBJ1-1; no definite D call. Trimming left V 6 bases short and J 4 bases short, with 21 bases between. The CDR3 is 16 residues long. Germline V CDR1 and CDR2: LNHDA, SQIVND (reference sequence). The DNA of the CDR3 is TGTGCCAGTAGGGGCACGACGGGGAGTCGGCGCACTGAAGCTTTCTTT. This gives the protein CASRGTTGSRRTEAFF.

This chain connects TRBV5-1 to TRBJ2-7; D gene unclear. CDR1 SGHRS and CDR2 YFSETQ come from the germline V gene. CDR3 length: 11 residues. The V end lost 1 base, the J end lost 5 bases, and 4 bases lay between the germline ends. The CDR3 DNA reads TGCGCCAGCAGCTTGAGGGACGAGCAGTACTTC. Translated: CASSLRDEQYF.